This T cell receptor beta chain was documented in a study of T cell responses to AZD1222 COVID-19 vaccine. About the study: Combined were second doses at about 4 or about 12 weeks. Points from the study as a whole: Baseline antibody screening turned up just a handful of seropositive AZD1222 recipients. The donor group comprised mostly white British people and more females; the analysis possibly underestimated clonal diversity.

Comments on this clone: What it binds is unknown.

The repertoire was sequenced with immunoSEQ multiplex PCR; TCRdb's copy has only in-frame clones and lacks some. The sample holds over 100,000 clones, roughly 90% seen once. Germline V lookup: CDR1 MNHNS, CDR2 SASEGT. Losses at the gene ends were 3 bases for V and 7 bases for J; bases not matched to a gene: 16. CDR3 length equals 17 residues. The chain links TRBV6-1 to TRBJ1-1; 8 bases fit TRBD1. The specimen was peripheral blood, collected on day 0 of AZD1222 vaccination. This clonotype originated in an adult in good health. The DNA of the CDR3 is TGTGCCAGCAGTGATTCCCGGACAGGGCTTTATTTAAGTGAAGCTTTCTTT. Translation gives CASSDSRTGLYLSEAFF.